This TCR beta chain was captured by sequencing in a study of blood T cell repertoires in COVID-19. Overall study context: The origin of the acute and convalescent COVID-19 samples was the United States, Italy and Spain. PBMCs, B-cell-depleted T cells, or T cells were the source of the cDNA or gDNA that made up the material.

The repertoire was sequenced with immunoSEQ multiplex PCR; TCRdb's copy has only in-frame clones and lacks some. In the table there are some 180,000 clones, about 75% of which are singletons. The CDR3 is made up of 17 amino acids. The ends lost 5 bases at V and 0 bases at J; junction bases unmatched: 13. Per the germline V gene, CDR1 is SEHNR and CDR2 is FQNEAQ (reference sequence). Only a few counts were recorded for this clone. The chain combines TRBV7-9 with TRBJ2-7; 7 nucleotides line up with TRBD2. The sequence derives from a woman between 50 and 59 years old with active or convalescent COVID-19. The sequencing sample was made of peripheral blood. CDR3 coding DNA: TGTGCCAGCAGCAACCCCTATTACGGGAGGAGCTCCTACGAGCAGTACTTC. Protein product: CASSNPYYGRSSYEQYF.